These 31 T cell receptor beta chains share one sample of origin, sequenced in a study of a mutant IDH1 vaccine in newly diagnosed glioma. The sample's time point: week 35, safety follow-up. Each dose delivered 300 ug of mutant IDH1 20-mer peptide subcutaneously with imiquimod. These receptors' antigens are unknown. Sequencing was performed with immunoSEQ multiplex PCR; in TCRdb, only in-frame clones are kept and a portion is missing. The sample has fewer than 55,000 clones, around 86% seen once. Sequencing used PBMCs, obtained from a glioma patient whose treatment included an IDH1 peptide vaccine. All receptors come from a woman aged 40 to 50 with glioma. Some clones in this sample may be carry-over from other donors' samples.

This chain uses TRBV18 with TRBJ1-2; D gene unclear. V was cut by 2 bases and J by 0 bases, with 7 bases left in between. Germline CDR1 and CDR2: KGHSH and LQKENI. This CDR3 spans 14 amino acids. In nucleotides, the CDR3 is TGTGCCAGCTCACCATCTATCTCTAACTATGGCTACACCTTC. Translation: CASSPSISNYGYTF. The full variable domain, completed using reference TRBV18 and TRBJ1-2, is NAGVMQNPRHLVRRRGQEARLRCSPMKGHSHVYWYRQLPEEGLKFMVYLQKENIIDESGMPKERFSAEFPKEGPSILRIQQVVRGDSAAYFCASSPSISNYGYTFGSGTRLTVV.

The chain combines TRBV27 with TRBJ2-7; no definite D call. The CDR3 spans 14 residues. The germline V gene encodes CDR1 MNHEY and CDR2 SMNVEV (reference sequence). Trimming stripped 3 bases from V and 6 bases from J, with 15 bases between. CDR3 in DNA: TGTGCCAGCAGTTTTTCTCTCTCTCTCGGCGAGCAGTACTTC. Its protein product is CASSFSLSLGEQYF.

J is TRBJ2-7 and V is TRBV4-1; D is perhaps TRBD1 or TRBD2 (6 bases each). The CDR3 has 18 residues. CDR1 is MGHRA and CDR2 is YSYEKL in the germline V gene. V was pared by 3 bases and J by 4 bases, with 25 bases between. The CDR3 region has the DNA TGCGCCAGCAGCCACCTTGTAGGGGGGCGTAAGACGACTTACGAGCAGTACTTC. Protein sequence: CASSHLVGGRKTTYEQYF.

This clone appeared a single time. V usage is TRBV6-1 and J usage is TRBJ1-5; D unclear. The V gene's germline CDR1 is MNHNS and CDR2 SASEGT. CDR3 size: 12 residues. Trimming cost V 6 bases and J 4 bases, with 7 bases left between them. CDR3 in amino acids: CASRTGNQPQHF. The CDR3 DNA is TGTGCCAGCAGGACGGGGAATCAGCCCCAGCATTTT.

The chain employs TRBV19 and TRBJ1-1; D unclear. Trimming took off 10 bases at V and 6 bases at J, with 9 bases between the two ends. Germline lookup yields CDR1 LNHDA and CDR2 SQIVND (reference sequence). CDR3 size: 10 residues. For the CDR3, the DNA is TGTGCCACGGGCTACGCTGAAGCTTTCTTT. Protein sequence: CATGYAEAFF.

The chain has TRBV4-2 and TRBJ2-1; no definite D call. In germline, CDR1 is LGHNA, CDR2 YNFKEQ. V gave up 0 bases and J gave up 0 bases, with 12 bases separating them. CDR3 length: 17 residues. The CDR3 here is CASSQDPSRSSYNEQFF. In DNA form, the CDR3 reads TGTGCCAGCAGCCAAGACCCAAGCCGAAGCTCCTACAATGAGCAGTTCTTC.

The chain employs TRBV5-1 and TRBJ2-7; D possibly corresponds to TRBD1 (6 bases). The length of the CDR3 is 15 residues. Deletions cut 0 bases from V and 8 bases from J, with 18 bases between. The germline CDR1 and CDR2 sequences are SGHRS and YFSETQ. The CDR3 region is CASSLASSGTSKQYF. The CDR3 nucleotides read TGCGCCAGCAGCTTGGCCTCCTCGGGGACAAGTAAGCAGTACTTC.

This clone was seen only a few times. This sequence joins TRBV7-2 and TRBJ2-1, with 9 bases lining up with TRBD1. With 7 bases clipped from V and 12 bases from J, the junction kept 16 bases outside the gene matches. The length of the CDR3 is 15 residues. The germline CDR1 and CDR2 sequences are SGHTA and FQGNSA. The CDR3 spells CASTETGTGSFGQFF. CDR3 DNA: TGTGCCAGCACCGAAACGGGGACAGGGAGTTTCGGGCAGTTCTTC.

The gene calls are TRBV4-3 and TRBJ2-1, with 9 bases lining up with TRBD2. The CDR3 covers 16 residues. Germline CDR1 and CDR2: LGHNA and YSLEER. Trimming removed 4 bases from V and 6 bases from J; junction bases left unmatched: 10. CDR3 nucleotides: TGCGCCAGCAGCCCTCAGGCGATAGCGGGAGCCAATGAGCAGTTCTTC. Encoded protein: CASSPQAIAGANEQFF.

The chain carries TRBV27 and TRBJ2-3; the D is unclear. The CDR3 length is 14 residues. Trimming removed 2 bases from V and 6 bases from J, with 12 bases in between. Germline CDR1 reads MNHEY; CDR2 reads SMNVEV (reference sequence). The CDR3: CASSLGVYPDTQYF. CDR3 in DNA: TGTGCCAGCAGTTTAGGAGTTTACCCGGATACGCAGTATTTT.

This clone was counted a single time. The chain combines TRBV19 with TRBJ2-3; TRBD1 aligns across 7 bases. V shed 3 bases and J 0 bases; nucleotides not matched to a gene: 12. This CDR3 has 18 amino acids. Germline V gene lookup returns CDR1 LNHDA and CDR2 SQIVND (reference sequence). CDR3 residues: CASSIRDSGIQSTDTQYF. The CDR3 nucleotides are TGTGCCAGTAGTATTAGGGACAGTGGGATACAGAGCACAGATACGCAGTATTTT. Together with reference TRBV19 and TRBJ2-3, the CDR3 gives the full variable domain: DGGITQSPKYLFRKEGQNVTLSCEQNLNHDAMYWYRQDPGQGLRLIYYSQIVNDFQKGDIAEGYSVSREKKESFPLTVTSAQKNPTAFYLCASSIRDSGIQSTDTQYFGPGTRLTVL.

The rearrangement links TRBV7-2 to TRBJ1-2, with D maybe TRBD1 (6 bases). Trimming stripped 4 bases from V and 8 bases from J, with 20 bases between. Germline V gene data show CDR1 as SGHTA and CDR2 as FQGNSA. This CDR3 comprises 15 residues. CDR3 in amino acids: CASSSQGSPPAGYTF. The CDR3 region has the DNA TGTGCCAGCAGCTCCCAGGGGTCCCCCCCAGCGGGCTACACCTTC.

This clone was detected once. The CDR3 nucleotides are TGTGCCAGCAGCGAGTGGGGGGTGAACACTGAAGCTTTCTTT. The encoded protein is CASSEWGVNTEAFF. The chain is built from TRBV7-2 and TRBJ1-1; D possibly corresponds to TRBD1 (5 bases). Germline V gives CDR1 SGHTA, CDR2 FQGNSA. Trimming left V 5 bases short and J 0 bases short, with 10 bases between. The CDR3 is 14 amino acids.

The rearrangement uses TRBV19 and TRBJ1-1; D gene uncertain. The CDR3 is 13 amino acids. Germline V gives CDR1 LNHDA, CDR2 SQIVND (reference sequence). The ends were cut back, 4 bases at V and 4 bases at J, with 10 bases in the middle. This CDR3 reads CASSKSGVTEAFF. For the CDR3, the DNA is TGTGCCAGTAGTAAATCCGGCGTCACTGAAGCTTTCTTT. Full variable domain (missing parts from reference TRBV19 and TRBJ1-1): DGGITQSPKYLFRKEGQNVTLSCEQNLNHDAMYWYRQDPGQGLRLIYYSQIVNDFQKGDIAEGYSVSREKKESFPLTVTSAQKNPTAFYLCASSKSGVTEAFFGQGTRLTVV.

CDR3 residues: CASSYSTGQGYDEQYF. The CDR3, as DNA: TGTGCCAGCAGTTACTCGACGGGACAGGGTTATGACGAGCAGTACTTC. The chain is built from TRBV6-5 and TRBJ2-7; 9 nucleotides match TRBD1. The CDR3 consists of 16 residues. Looked up from germline, CDR1 is MNHEY and CDR2 is SVGAGI. V lost 0 bases, J lost 5 bases, and 8 bases stayed unmatched.

The chain joins TRBV19 to TRBJ1-5; no definite D call. V was pared by 9 bases and J by 2 bases, with 11 bases between. The germline CDR1 and CDR2 sequences are LNHDA and SQIVND (reference sequence). This CDR3 contains 13 residues. The CDR3 DNA is TGTGCCAGCGAGGCGGGAGGCAATCAGCCCCAGCATTTT. Translation gives CASEAGGNQPQHF.

This chain links TRBV7-2 with TRBJ1-5; 7 bases match TRBD1. The trim removed 4 bases at V and 4 bases at J, leaving 7 bases unmatched. Germline CDR1 reads SGHTA; CDR2 reads FQGNSA. The CDR3 has 15 residues. The DNA for the CDR3 is TGTGCCAGCAGCTGGCTTGACAGGGTTAATCAGCCCCAGCATTTT. Translating gives CASSWLDRVNQPQHF.

The chain links TRBV5-4 to TRBJ1-1, with D perhaps TRBD1 (5 bases). Germline V gene sequence: CDR1 SGHNT, CDR2 YYREEE (reference sequence). V lost 2 bases and J 8 bases, leaving 16 bases between the germline ends. The CDR3 totals 14 residues. CDR3 in amino acids: CASSLKSGWGEAFF. CDR3 sequence (DNA): TGTGCCAGCAGCTTAAAGTCCGGGTGGGGGGAAGCTTTCTTT.

The V call is TRBV4-2, the J call TRBJ2-6, with TRBD1 matching over 9 bases. In germline, CDR1 is LGHNA, CDR2 YNFKEQ. This CDR3 contains 19 residues. V dropped 4 bases and J dropped 0; count of bases not matched to a gene: 10. The CDR3 bases are TGTGCCAGCAGCCCCCTGGACAGGGGCCGCTTCTCTGGGGCCAACGTCCTGACTTTC. Translating gives CASSPLDRGRFSGANVLTF.

The chain recombines TRBV9 with TRBJ1-4; no reliable D call. Germline V gene data show CDR1 as SGDLS and CDR2 as YYNGEE. V shed 0 bases and J shed 4 bases, with 10 bases lying between them. CDR3 size: 15 residues. CDR3 residues: CASSVGGVVNEKLFF. CDR3 sequence (DNA): TGTGCCAGCAGCGTAGGCGGGGTGGTTAATGAAAAACTGTTTTTT.

V usage is TRBV15 and J usage is TRBJ2-5, with D unresolved. From germline, CDR1 is LNHNV and CDR2 YYDKDF (reference sequence). Trimming removed 5 bases at V and 4 bases at J, with 11 bases between. This CDR3 comprises 13 residues. CDR3 DNA sequence: TGTGCCACCAGCTCCAGGTTCCTAGAGACCCAGTACTTC. Translated, it gives CATSSRFLETQYF.

The CDR3 bases are TGTGCCAGCAGCCTAAGGGAGGGAGACGGCTACACCTTC. Its translation is CASSLREGDGYTF. This sequence joins TRBV7-2 and TRBJ1-2, with no clear D. From germline, CDR1 is SGHTA and CDR2 FQGNSA. The CDR3 is 13 residues long. Deletions cut 5 bases from V and 8 bases from J, with 15 bases between.

The chain uses TRBV14 and TRBJ2-6; 9 nucleotides match TRBD1. From germline, CDR1 is SGHDN and CDR2 FVKESK. V shed 4 bases and J 2 bases; nucleotides not matched to a gene: 9. The CDR3 covers 18 residues. The CDR3 region is CASSRLGTGIPGANVLTF. For the CDR3, the DNA is TGTGCCAGCAGCCGGCTGGGGACAGGGATCCCTGGGGCCAACGTCCTGACTTTC.

The chain combines TRBV7-9 with TRBJ2-7; TRBD2 matches 16 bases. The CDR3 is made up of 17 amino acids. From germline, CDR1 is SEHNR and CDR2 FQNEAQ (reference sequence). V gave up 3 bases and J gave up 3 bases; unmatched junction bases: 5. The CDR3 DNA reads TGTGCCAGCAGCTTGGGGACTAGCGGGAGGGTGCTCTACGAGCAGTACTTC. Translation gives CASSLGTSGRVLYEQYF. Looking up the rest from reference TRBV7-9 and TRBJ2-7 gives the full variable domain: DTGVSQNPRHKITKRGQNVTFRCDPISEHNRLYWYRQTLGQGPEFLTYFQNEAQLEKSRLLSDRFSAERPKGSFSTLEIQRTEQGDSAMYLCASSLGTSGRVLYEQYFGPGTRLTVT.

V gene TRBV29-1 combines with J gene TRBJ2-1; D remains ambiguous. The CDR3 consists of 11 residues. Per the germline V gene, CDR1 is SQVTM and CDR2 is ANQGSEA. The V and J ends lost 5 bases and 5 bases respectively, with 7 bases between them. The CDR3, as DNA: TGCAGCGTTCCCACCAACAATGAGCAGTTCTTC. Its protein is CSVPTNNEQFF.

This rearrangement joins TRBV23-1 to TRBJ1-4; TRBD1 matches 10 bases. TRBV23-1 is assigned to the ORF class and has an uncertain function. J gave up 15 bases and V 0 bases, and 4 bases lay outside the gene matches. CDR3 length: 13 residues. CDR3 loop: CASSQSLGQGLFF. The CDR3 DNA follows: TGCGCCAGCAGTCAATCACTGGGACAGGGGTTGTTTTTT.

The chain joins TRBV27 to TRBJ2-7; D is unresolved. CDR3 length: 14 amino acids. Per germline, CDR1 MNHEY and CDR2 SMNVEV (reference sequence). V dropped 5 bases and J dropped 1 base, with 12 bases sitting between them. The CDR3 spells CASSETLLSYEQYF. The CDR3 DNA follows: TGTGCCAGCAGTGAAACCCTTCTGTCCTACGAGCAGTACTTC.

The chain combines TRBV5-6 with TRBJ2-5; D is ambiguous. This CDR3 has 14 amino acids. Trimming removed 0 bases at V and 9 bases at J, with 15 bases between. The V gene's germline CDR1 is SGHDT and CDR2 YYEEEE. This chain's CDR3 is CASSLVGAQSAQYF. The CDR3 bases are TGTGCCAGCAGCTTGGTTGGCGCCCAGTCGGCCCAGTACTTC.

V gene TRBV2 combines with J gene TRBJ2-5; D unclear. V dropped 7 bases and J dropped 3 bases, with 9 bases sitting between them. Germline V gives CDR1 SNHLY, CDR2 FYNNEI. The CDR3 contains 12 residues. The CDR3 loop reads CASIDTKETQYF. As DNA, the CDR3 is TGTGCCAGCATTGACACCAAAGAGACCCAGTACTTC.

V and J are TRBV2 and TRBJ1-3, with D hard to call. The V gene lost 4 bases and the J gene lost 9 bases, with 10 bases spanning the gap. The V gene's germline CDR1 is SNHLY and CDR2 FYNNEI. This CDR3 has 12 residues. The CDR3 protein is CASSAPGSTIYF. CDR3 nucleotides: TGTGCCAGCAGTGCCCCCGGGAGCACCATATATTTT.

V usage is TRBV30 and J usage is TRBJ2-7; D gene unclear. Germline V gives CDR1 GTSNPN, CDR2 SVGIG (reference sequence). The CDR3 is made up of 14 amino acids. V lost 0 bases to trimming and J lost 10 bases, with 19 bases between them. CDR3 nucleotides: TGTGCCTGGAGTGTATCTAGGCAGGAGACGCTTCAGTACTTC. It encodes CAWSVSRQETLQYF.